Presented here are 8 T cell receptor beta chains from one specimen sequenced in a study of cytotoxic CD8 clonotypes in ibrutinib-treated CLL. Sequencing used immunoSEQ multiplex PCR; TCRdb keeps in-frame clones, though not all of them. The sample has 200,000 to 250,000 clones; around 75% are singletons. This material consisted of PBMCs, taken after 12 months of ibrutinib treatment. The receptors stem from a human donor with chronic lymphocytic leukemia.

This clone occurred a few times. This chain links TRBV27 with TRBJ1-5; D call uncertain. CDR3 length equals 13 residues. In germline, CDR1 is MNHEY, CDR2 SMNVEV (reference sequence). The V and J ends lost 2 bases and 4 bases respectively, with 6 bases between them. The CDR3 DNA sequence: TGTGCCAGCAGTTTACGATTTAATCAGCCCCAGCATTTT. This gives the protein CASSLRFNQPQHF.

The V gene is TRBV6-5, the J gene TRBJ1-2, with D perhaps TRBD1 (5 bases). Looked up from germline, CDR1 is MNHEY and CDR2 is SVGAGI. The CDR3 runs to 13 residues. V dropped 5 bases and J dropped 4 bases, with 11 bases sitting between them. CDR3 residues: CASSPLGGYGYTF. The CDR3 region has the DNA TGTGCCAGCAGTCCCCTGGGGGGCTATGGCTACACCTTC.

The chain employs TRBV28 and TRBJ2-7; TRBD2 might be the D (5 bases). Trimming stripped 6 bases from V and 0 bases from J, with 18 bases between. Germline loops: CDR1 MDHEN, CDR2 SYDVKM. The CDR3 extends over 16 amino acids. DNA of the CDR3: TGTGCCAGCAGCCTATTTAGCGCGGGCAGCTCCTACGAGCAGTACTTC. Amino acid sequence: CASSLFSAGSSYEQYF.

This chain joins TRBV7-2 and TRBJ2-4; no firm D call. Trimming stripped 5 bases from V and 0 bases from J, with 8 bases between. The CDR3 is 14 amino acids. The germline V gene encodes CDR1 SGHTA and CDR2 FQGNSA. The CDR3 is CASSPLVAKNIQYF. In DNA form, the CDR3 reads TGTGCCAGCAGCCCCCTGGTAGCCAAAAACATTCAGTACTTC. The whole variable domain, remainder taken from reference TRBV7-2 and TRBJ2-4, is GAGVSQSPSNKVTEKGKDVELRCDPISGHTALYWYRQSLGQGLEFLIYFQGNSAPDKSGLPSDRFSAERTGGSVSTLTIQRTQQEDSAVYLCASSPLVAKNIQYFGAGTRLSVL.

This clone occurred once. This chain joins TRBV5-1 and TRBJ1-2, with D possibly matching TRBD1 (6 bases). This CDR3 is 16 amino acids long. CDR1 is SGHRS and CDR2 is YFSETQ in the germline V gene. V was cut by 1 base and J by 0 bases, with 13 bases left in between. Here the CDR3 DNA reads TGCGCCAGCAGCTTGCAGGGGACTGTAGCTAACTATGGCTACACCTTC. Encoded protein: CASSLQGTVANYGYTF.

J is TRBJ1-1 and V is TRBV4-1; D unresolved. Germline V gene lookup returns CDR1 MGHRA and CDR2 YSYEKL. The CDR3 loop spans 19 amino acids. Trimming stripped 1 base from V and 7 bases from J, with 28 bases between. In DNA form, the CDR3 reads TGCGCCAGCAGCCAAGTTGCTTTCTTAGGTCCGCGGATAACCCATGAAGCTTTCTTT. Translating it yields CASSQVAFLGPRITHEAFF.

The J gene is TRBJ1-6, the V gene TRBV9; D might be TRBD1 (5 bases). Trimming took 0 bases from V and 5 from J, leaving 21 bases between them. The CDR3 is 19 residues long. The germline CDR1 and CDR2 sequences are SGDLS and YYNGEE. DNA for the CDR3: TGTGCCAGCAGCGTAGCTTCTTCCGGACAAGACCCTCATAATTCACCCCTCCACTTT. Its protein is CASSVASSGQDPHNSPLHF.

This clone was counted between two and nine times. The chain combines TRBV5-1 with TRBJ1-2, with D possibly TRBD1 on 5 matching bases. Per germline, CDR1 SGHRS and CDR2 YFSETQ. The ends were cut back, 4 bases at V and 8 bases at J, with 12 bases in the middle. The CDR3 covers 12 residues. CDR3 sequence (DNA): TGCGCCAGCAGCGAAGGGGCGCGGGGCTACACCTTC. Protein: CASSEGARGYTF.